This T cell receptor (beta chain) was documented in a study of T cells in Graves' hyperthyroidism and ophthalmopathy. With regard to this clonotype: Its antigen remains unknown.

Each 10 ml fresh peripheral blood draw supplied the PBMCs. The source material, RNA transcripts, was used to amplify TCR beta CDR3 regions. The TCR CDR3 first-round RT-PCR relied on the HTBI primer set. TCRdb re-called the multiplex PCR reads with MiXCR, one entry per CDR3 protein. Here the sample spans around 500,000 distinct CDR3 sequences, about 15% being singletons. Study results and limitations: In the blood, most expanded thyroid clonotypes above 0.001 appeared as well.

Germline V gene lookup returns CDR1 DFQATT and CDR2 SNEGSKA (reference sequence). The V and J ends lost 5 bases and 7 bases, in that order; junction bases with no gene match: 3. The CDR3 has 11 residues. Sequencing was done on a sample of blood. This TCR derives from a woman aged 25 to 39 with Graves' ophthalmopathy. The chain recombines TRBV20-1 with TRBJ2-3, with TRBD2 identical over 7 bases. This CDR3 reads CSAGGENTQYF. The CDR3 DNA follows: TGCAGTGCTGGGGGGGAGAATACGCAGTATTTT.